Listed below are T cell receptor beta chains from one sample, sequenced in a study of cytomegalovirus exposure and HLA in healthy donors. Measured with immunoSEQ multiplex PCR; TCRdb has only the in-frame clones, and not every one. The top ten clones hold 2.9% of a sample with 200,000 to 250,000 clones, approximately 80% of them seen once. The specimen sequenced was PBMCs. All receptors derive from a man in his thirties or forties in good health and CMV-seronegative. Each CDR3 is given with its conserved first and last residue. A D gene is named only where the DNA matches it firmly. Clone size is not always given. Where it is, it says once, few, many or a class for expanded clones.

clone_size	v_call	j_call	d_call	cdr3_nt	cdr3_aa
NA	TRBV9	TRBJ2-4	NA	TGTGCCAGCAGCGTAGAGGCCTCGAGGAACATTCAGTACTTC	CASSVEASRNIQYF
few	TRBV2	TRBJ2-1	NA	TGTGCCAGCAGTTCATATCTAGGTGAGCAGTTCTTC	CASSSYLGEQFF
once	TRBV7-9	TRBJ1-5	TRBD1	TGTTCCAGCAGCTTAGGGGGGACAGGTAGCAATCAGCCCCAGCATTTT	CSSSLGGTGSNQPQHF
NA	TRBV4-1	TRBJ1-5	NA	TGCGCCAGCAGCCAAGATCACGGTTTTTATAGCAATCAGCCCCAGCATTTT	CASSQDHGFYSNQPQHF
NA	TRBV18	TRBJ1-5	NA	TGTGCCAGCTCACCGCCAGGGGTCAATCAGCCCCAGCATTTT	CASSPPGVNQPQHF
NA	TRBV29-1	TRBJ1-2	TRBD1	TGCAGCGTTCCCAGGACAGGGGGAGGCTACACCTTC	CSVPRTGGGYTF
once	TRBV2	TRBJ2-7	NA	TGTGCCAGCACCCTGGACATTCCGGGGGACGAGCAGTACTTC	CASTLDIPGDEQYF
few	TRBV4-2	TRBJ1-2	TRBD1	TGTGCCAGCAGCCAAGAAGGGACAGACTCGGGCGGCTACACCTTC	CASSQEGTDSGGYTF
NA	TRBV7-9	TRBJ1-1	NA	TGTGCCAGCAGCTTAGCGGGAACAGGGCCCACTGAAGCTTTCTTT	CASSLAGTGPTEAFF
NA	TRBV2	TRBJ1-2	NA	TGTGCCAGCAGTGATATAGGAGGTCACCGTGGCTACACCTTC	CASSDIGGHRGYTF
NA	TRBV5-1	TRBJ1-3	NA	TGCGCCAGCAGCTTGGCGGTGGGACTCTCTGGAAACACCATATATTTT	CASSLAVGLSGNTIYF
NA	TRBV9	TRBJ2-3	NA	TGTGCCAGCAGCGTAGAGAGGGGGAGCACAGATACGCAGTATTTT	CASSVERGSTDTQYF
few	TRBV6-5	TRBJ1-1	NA	TGTGCCAGCAGAAAAACAGGGTACACTGAAGCTTTCTTT	CASRKTGYTEAFF
NA	TRBV4-3	TRBJ2-1	TRBD2	TGCGCCAGCAGCCAAGATAGAAGCGGGGGATTCGGGAACAATGAGCAGTTCTTC	CASSQDRSGGFGNNEQFF
NA	TRBV4-1	TRBJ1-5	NA	TGCGCCAGCAGCCAAGCTGAGGGAGGACGGCAGCCCCAGCATTTT	CASSQAEGGRQPQHF
NA	TRBV9	TRBJ1-2	TRBD1	TGTGCCAGCAGAGAGTCTGGGACAGGGCTGGGTAACTATGGCTACACCTTC	CASRESGTGLGNYGYTF
NA	TRBV6-4	TRBJ1-2	NA	TGTGCCAGCCTGCCGGGAGCCGTGCATGGCTATGGCTACACCTTC	CASLPGAVHGYGYTF
NA	TRBV19	TRBJ2-1	NA	TGTGCCAGTAGTATACTCGGGGGGCGAGGCAATGAGCAGTTCTTC	CASSILGGRGNEQFF
NA	TRBV7-2	TRBJ2-3	TRBD1	TGTGCCAGCAGCTTCGACAGGGGCTACACAGATACGCAGTATTTT	CASSFDRGYTDTQYF
NA	TRBV9	TRBJ2-3	TRBD2	TGTGCCAGCAGCGTCGGCGGGGGGCTTAATACGCAGTATTTT	CASSVGGGLNTQYF
NA	TRBV4-3	TRBJ1-2	NA	TGCGCCAGCAGCCCCGGTCCCGCGGTTGAAATTAACTATGGCTACACCTTC	CASSPGPAVEINYGYTF
NA	TRBV5-1	TRBJ2-1	TRBD2	TGCGCCAGCAGCCCGGCCGGCGGGGGGATAAATGAGCAGTTCTTC	CASSPAGGGINEQFF
NA	TRBV6-5	TRBJ1-1	NA	TGTGCCAGCAGTTACGGTTCAGTGAACACTGAAGCTTTCTTT	CASSYGSVNTEAFF
NA	TRBV11-3	TRBJ1-2	NA	TGTGCCAGCACCGTTGTCCCCGGTAACTATGGCTACACCTTC	CASTVVPGNYGYTF
NA	TRBV5-1	TRBJ2-1	NA	TGCGCCAGCAGCAGGACTACCTACTCCTACAATGAGCAGTTCTTC	CASSRTTYSYNEQFF
NA	TRBV28	TRBJ1-3	TRBD1	TGTGCCAGCAGCTCAGGGGGCCTGGACACCATATATTTT	CASSSGGLDTIYF